The sequence of this T cell receptor (beta chain) was determined in a study of regulatory T cells in long-lasting Graves disease. The time point: persistent/refractory GD, antithyroid drugs over 5 years with positive TRAb. From PBMCs, RNA was extracted and then used to make the TCR library. Many counts were recorded for this clonotype. V gave up 8 bases and J gave up 3 bases, with 16 bases separating them. This CDR3 contains 14 residues. With iRepertoire HTBI primers and Arm-PCR of CDR3 regions, TCR beta libraries were built. MiXCR, applied by TCRdb to the multiplex PCR reads, yields one record per CDR3 protein. The profile covers a few hundred thousand distinct CDR3 sequences, with about a quarter appearing a single time and roughly 28% taken by the ten largest.

The chain employs TRBV12-3 or TRBV12-4 and TRBJ1-2, with D possibly matching TRBD1 (5 bases). Here the sequenced sample was peripheral blood mononuclear cells (PBMCs), taken when the disease was refractory, from a patient treated with antithyroid drugs. The TCR sequence derives from a female donor with Graves disease. The CDR3 region has the DNA TGTGCCAGCGGGACTTGGCAGGGTGACTATGGCTACACCTTC. This gives the protein CASGTWQGDYGYTF.